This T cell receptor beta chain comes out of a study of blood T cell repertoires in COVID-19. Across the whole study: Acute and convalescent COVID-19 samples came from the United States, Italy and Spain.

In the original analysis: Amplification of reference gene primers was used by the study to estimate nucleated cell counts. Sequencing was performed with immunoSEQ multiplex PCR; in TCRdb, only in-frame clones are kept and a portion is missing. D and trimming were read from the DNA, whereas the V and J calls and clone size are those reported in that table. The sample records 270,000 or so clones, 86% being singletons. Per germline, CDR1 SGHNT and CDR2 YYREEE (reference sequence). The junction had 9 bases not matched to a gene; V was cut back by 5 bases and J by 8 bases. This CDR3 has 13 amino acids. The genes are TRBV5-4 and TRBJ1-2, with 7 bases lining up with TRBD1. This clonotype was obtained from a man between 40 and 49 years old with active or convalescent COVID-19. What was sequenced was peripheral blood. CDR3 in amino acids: CASRTRGQAGYTF. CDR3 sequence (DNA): TGTGCCAGCAGAACACGAGGACAGGCGGGCTACACCTTC.